Below are 26 T cell receptor beta chains sequenced from a single sample in a study of T cells in Graves' hyperthyroidism and ophthalmopathy. The TCR beta CDR3 regions underwent amplification using RNA transcripts as the source. First-round RT-PCR of the TCR CDR3 relied on the HTBI primer set. TCRdb used MiXCR to reprocess the multiplex PCR reads, holding one entry per CDR3 protein. The sample holds 200,000 or so distinct CDR3 sequences, roughly a sixth seen once. The sample taken for sequencing was blood. These receptors all come from a woman aged 50 to 65 with Graves' hyperthyroidism.

This clonotype was found a few times. The chain couples TRBV6-9 to TRBJ2-4; D unclear. The germline gives CDR1 MNHGY, CDR2 SVAAGI. The CDR3 spans 13 residues. The V gene lost 3 bases and the J gene lost 8 bases, with 11 bases spanning the gap. The CDR3 loop is CASSYTATHIQYF. The CDR3 nucleotides are TGTGCCAGCAGTTACACAGCAACGCACATTCAGTACTTC.

This clonotype was detected a few times. This rearrangement joins TRBV14 to TRBJ2-7; 10 bases match TRBD2. Germline CDR1 reads SGHDN; CDR2 reads FVKESK. The length of the CDR3 is 17 residues. The V gene end was trimmed by 0 bases and the J gene end by 5 bases; junction bases not matched to a gene: 10. CDR3 nucleotide sequence: TGTGCCAGCAGCCAAGATCCCCGGTCTAGCGGGAGCGACGAGCAGTACTTC. Its translation is CASSQDPRSSGSDEQYF. Looking up the rest from reference TRBV14 and TRBJ2-7 gives the full variable domain: EAGVTQFPSHSVIEKGQTVTLRCDPISGHDNLYWYRRVMGKEIKFLLHFVKESKQDESGMPNNRFLAERTGGTYSTLKVQPAELEDSGVYFCASSQDPRSSGSDEQYFGPGTRLTVT.

This clonotype occurred many times. V usage is TRBV2 and J usage is TRBJ2-1; D unresolved. This CDR3 is built from 15 residues. Per the germline V gene, CDR1 is SNHLY and CDR2 is FYNNEI. V lost 7 bases to trimming and J lost 0 bases, with 13 bases between them. The DNA for the CDR3 is TGTGCCAGCATTCGGACGGAAAGCTCCTACAATGAGCAGTTCTTC. Translation: CASIRTESSYNEQFF. The full variable domain, completed using reference TRBV2 and TRBJ2-1, is EPEVTQTPSHQVTQMGQEVILRCVPISNHLYFYWYRQILGQKVEFLVSFYNNEISEKSEIFDDQFSVERPDGSNFTLKIRSTKLEDSAMYFCASIRTESSYNEQFFGPGTRLTVL.

This clonotype was detected ten times or more. V usage is TRBV6-2 or TRBV6-3 and J usage is TRBJ1-5; D remains ambiguous. V lost 4 bases, J lost 1 base, and 17 bases lay in between. The germline gives CDR1 MNHEY, CDR2 SVGEGT. The CDR3 is 17 amino acids. The CDR3: CASSSLLAVLSNQPQHF. The CDR3 nucleotides are TGTGCCAGCAGTTCCCTTCTCGCGGTCCTAAGCAATCAGCCCCAGCATTTT.

This clonotype was seen many times. The chain is built from TRBV7-2 and TRBJ2-1; D could derive from TRBD1 or TRBD2 (6 bases each). CDR3 length: 18 residues. Deletions cut 5 bases from V and 0 bases from J, with 20 bases between. Germline V gives CDR1 SGHTA, CDR2 FQGNSA. The CDR3 loop is CASSHGRGPQSSYNEQFF. In nucleotides, the CDR3 is TGTGCCAGCAGCCATGGCCGGGGGCCCCAAAGCTCCTACAATGAGCAGTTCTTC.

This clonotype was picked up a small number of times. V gene TRBV27 combines with J gene TRBJ1-5; D possibly corresponds to TRBD1 (5 bases). The V gene lost 4 bases and the J gene lost 3 bases, with 19 bases spanning the gap. CDR1 and CDR2 from the germline V gene are MNHEY and SMNVEV (reference sequence). This CDR3 has 17 residues. CDR3 nucleotides: TGTGCCAGCAGTTCCCTAGATGAACAGGTACTCAATCAGCCCCAGCATTTT. This gives the protein CASSSLDEQVLNQPQHF.

Many counts were recorded for this clonotype. The gene calls are TRBV5-1 and TRBJ1-4; no reliable D call. In germline, CDR1 is SGHRS, CDR2 YFSETQ. The V end was cut by 2 bases, the J end by 0 bases, with 5 bases between. The CDR3 is 14 amino acids. Here the CDR3 reads CASSLSSTNEKLFF. The CDR3 bases are TGCGCCAGCAGCTTATCCTCAACTAATGAAAAACTGTTTTTT.

This clonotype was counted at least ten times. The V call is TRBV4-2, the J call TRBJ2-5; possibly TRBD1 or TRBD2 for D (5 bases each). Germline values: CDR1 LGHNA, CDR2 YNFKEQ. CDR3 length equals 17 residues. Trimming took 2 bases from V and 5 from J, leaving 21 bases between them. Here the CDR3 reads CASSQRRSGPIYETQYF. The CDR3 DNA sequence: TGTGCCAGCAGCCAAAGACGGTCGGGGCCGATTTACGAGACCCAGTACTTC.

This clonotype was observed at least ten times. J is TRBJ2-3 and V is TRBV20-1; 8 bases agree with TRBD2. The germline V gene has CDR1 DFQATT and CDR2 SNEGSKA (reference sequence). The V and J ends lost 4 bases and 0 bases, in that order; junction bases with no gene match: 9. The CDR3 covers 16 residues. The chain's CDR3 is CSATQRERASTDTQYF. The CDR3 DNA reads TGCAGTGCTACCCAGCGGGAGCGAGCTAGCACAGATACGCAGTATTTT.

In regard to this clonotype: Mismatch with germline at one junction end may stem from a read error. This rearrangement joins TRBV5-4 to TRBJ2-5; D unclear. Germline lookup yields CDR1 SGHNT and CDR2 YYREEE (reference sequence). This CDR3 has 14 amino acids. The CDR3 loop reads CASSLDGNQESQYF. CDR3 bases: TGTGCCAGCAGCTTGGATGGCAACCAAGAGTCCCAGTACTTC.

This clonotype was observed a few times. The rearrangement uses TRBV29-1 and TRBJ1-1, with a weak D call TRBD1 (5 bases). The germline V and J ends were trimmed by 3 bases and 6 bases, with 8 bases remaining between them. CDR1 and CDR2 from the germline V gene are SQVTM and ANQGSEA. This CDR3 is 11 amino acids long. The CDR3: CSVEGLPEAFF. The CDR3 nucleotides read TGCAGCGTTGAGGGACTCCCTGAAGCTTTCTTT.

This clonotype has ten or more counts. The CDR3 nucleotides are TGTGCCAGCACCCAAATTACAAACAATGAGCAGTTCTTC. This encodes CASTQITNNEQFF. The chain employs TRBV12-3 or TRBV12-4 and TRBJ2-1; D unresolved. The CDR3 runs to 13 residues. V gave up 7 bases and J gave up 5 bases, with 12 bases separating them.

J is TRBJ2-3 and V is TRBV6-1; 11 bases are shared with TRBD2. After removal of 7 bases from V and 4 bases from J, the junction contained 4 bases not matched to a gene. The CDR3 is 14 residues long. Germline V CDR1 and CDR2: MNHNS, SASEGT. CDR3 nucleotides: TGTGCCAGCATCGAGACTAGCGGGGCAGATACGCAGTATTTT. Translated, it gives CASIETSGADTQYF.

The table lists this clonotype with many counts. This chain connects TRBV7-8 to TRBJ1-1; D not resolved. Germline V gene sequence: CDR1 SGHVS, CDR2 FQNEAQ. Trimming left V 7 bases short and J 3 bases short, with 15 bases between. The CDR3 is made up of 14 amino acids. Written as DNA, the CDR3 is TGTGCCAGCACAGGAATAGGCGGAGACACTGAAGCTTTCTTT. It yields the protein CASTGIGGDTEAFF.

The chain carries TRBV19 and TRBJ1-1, with a tentative D call TRBD1 (5 bases). V shed 1 base and J shed 3 bases, with 9 bases lying between them. CDR1 is LNHDA and CDR2 is SQIVND in the germline V gene (reference sequence). This CDR3 is 14 amino acids long. The CDR3 region has the DNA TGTGCCAGTAGTATAGCCCTAGGGGACACTGAAGCTTTCTTT. Amino acid sequence: CASSIALGDTEAFF.

This clonotype was recorded at least ten times. The chain joins TRBV24-1 to TRBJ2-1; possible D gene TRBD2, 6 bases. V lost 5 bases and J lost 2, with 15 bases in between. CDR3 length: 16 amino acids. Per germline, CDR1 KGHDR and CDR2 SFDVKD. The CDR3 spells CATSVQGEVTYNEQFF. CDR3 in DNA: TGTGCCACCAGTGTACAAGGGGAGGTTACCTACAATGAGCAGTTCTTC.

In this sample, this clonotype turned up many times. The chain employs TRBV2 and TRBJ1-5, with a weak D call TRBD1 (6 bases). The ends were cut back, 6 bases at V and 0 bases at J, with 12 bases in the middle. Looked up from germline, CDR1 is SNHLY and CDR2 is FYNNEI. The CDR3 is 15 residues long. The CDR3 loop is CASSTRQASNQPQHF. The CDR3 nucleotides read TGTGCCAGCAGCACCCGACAGGCTAGCAATCAGCCCCAGCATTTT. The whole variable domain, remainder taken from reference TRBV2 and TRBJ1-5, is EPEVTQTPSHQVTQMGQEVILRCVPISNHLYFYWYRQILGQKVEFLVSFYNNEISEKSEIFDDQFSVERPDGSNFTLKIRSTKLEDSAMYFCASSTRQASNQPQHFGDGTRLSIL.

The gene calls are TRBV7-9 and TRBJ1-5; D gene unclear. Germline V CDR1 and CDR2: SEHNR, FQNEAQ (reference sequence). Trimming stripped 5 bases from V and 9 bases from J, with 11 bases between. The CDR3 totals 12 residues. CDR3 sequence: CASSVWGGPQHF. DNA of the CDR3: TGTGCCAGCAGCGTATGGGGTGGGCCCCAGCATTTT. Drawing the rest from reference TRBV7-9 and TRBJ1-5, the complete variable domain is DTGVSQNPRHKITKRGQNVTFRCDPISEHNRLYWYRQTLGQGPEFLTYFQNEAQLEKSRLLSDRFSAERPKGSFSTLEIQRTEQGDSAMYLCASSVWGGPQHFGDGTRLSIL.

The chain couples TRBV5-6 to TRBJ1-1; weak D call: TRBD1 (5 bases). This CDR3 spans 14 amino acids. V was trimmed by 3 bases and J by 5 bases, leaving 14 bases between them. CDR1 is SGHDT, CDR2 YYEEEE, per germline. The CDR3 region is CASSYMRDVTEAFF. The CDR3 bases are TGTGCCAGCAGCTACATGAGGGACGTGACTGAAGCTTTCTTT.

This clonotype has at least ten counts. The chain couples TRBV10-1 to TRBJ2-1, with 8 bases that match TRBD1. Trimming took 5 bases from V and 9 from J; bases not matched to a gene: 6. Germline values: CDR1 WNHNN, CDR2 SYGVQD (reference sequence). The CDR3 has 13 amino acids. The CDR3 spells CASSTTGDGEQFF. Written as DNA, the CDR3 is TGCGCCAGCAGTACGACAGGGGATGGTGAGCAGTTCTTC.

Many counts were recorded for this clonotype. The chain has TRBV4-2 and TRBJ2-1; D not certain. Trimming took off 0 bases at V and 0 bases at J, with 9 bases between the two ends. The CDR3 contains 16 residues. The germline V gene has CDR1 LGHNA and CDR2 YNFKEQ. CDR3 sequence reads: CASSQESGRSYNEQFF. The CDR3 coding sequence is TGTGCCAGCAGCCAAGAGTCGGGTCGCTCCTACAATGAGCAGTTCTTC.

CDR3 in DNA: TGTGCCACCAGCAGAGACAGGGTCTCCTACAATGAGCAGTTCTTC. This translates into CATSRDRVSYNEQFF. The chain carries TRBV15 and TRBJ2-1; maybe TRBD1 (5 bases). V was trimmed by 0 bases and J by 0 bases, leaving 6 bases between them. The CDR3 runs 15 residues. The germline CDR1 and CDR2 sequences are LNHNV and YYDKDF (reference sequence).

The genes are TRBV7-3 and TRBJ2-1; D is uncertain. The ends were cut back, 5 bases at V and 9 bases at J, with 20 bases in the middle. The CDR3 runs 15 residues. Germline-derived CDR1 and CDR2 are SGHTA and FQGTGA. The CDR3 sequence is CASSRAGPYQGEQFF. In nucleotides, the CDR3 is TGTGCCAGCAGCAGAGCCGGCCCCTATCAAGGTGAGCAGTTCTTC.

In this sample, this clonotype turned up many times. This sequence joins TRBV6-1 and TRBJ2-3; D may be TRBD1 or TRBD2 (5 bases each). Germline V gene sequence: CDR1 MNHNS, CDR2 SASEGT. This CDR3 comprises 15 residues. The germline V and J ends were trimmed by 5 bases and 8 bases, with 20 bases remaining between them. The CDR3 reads CASSNSPFLGTTQYF. Written as DNA, the CDR3 is TGTGCCAGCAGTAACAGTCCGTTTTTAGGGACTACGCAGTATTTT.

This clonotype was counted only a few times. The CDR3 DNA reads TGTGCCAGCAGCTTATACAGGGTTTCCGGGGAGCTGTTTTTT. It codes for CASSLYRVSGELFF. The chain is built from TRBV7-2 and TRBJ2-2, with D possibly being TRBD1 (6 bases). CDR1 is SGHTA and CDR2 is FQGNSA in the germline V gene. Trimming removed 2 bases at V and 6 bases at J, with 10 bases between. The CDR3 runs 14 residues.

The table lists this clonotype with many counts. The genes are TRBV7-8 and TRBJ2-6; D is possibly TRBD2 (5 bases). Germline CDR1 is SGHVS and CDR2 is FQNEAQ. Trimming took 5 bases from V and 1 from J, leaving 15 bases between them. There are 17 residues in the CDR3. The CDR3 DNA sequence: TGTGCCAGCAGCGGCAGCGGTAGGGCTTCTGGGGCCAACGTCCTGACTTTC. Translating it yields CASSGSGRASGANVLTF.